This T cell receptor (beta chain) was profiled in a study of blood T cell repertoires in COVID-19. Overall study context: COVID-19 samples collected from the United States, Italy and Spain covered acute and convalescent phases. Sources were T cells, B-cell-depleted T cells, or PBMCs; the material itself was cDNA or gDNA.

Germline V gives CDR1 MNHEY, CDR2 SVGAGI. This CDR3 contains 13 residues. The V end lost 6 bases, the J end lost 5 bases, and 11 bases lay between the germline ends. Within 2 weeks of study entry, exposed participants had contacted a PCR-confirmed or clinician-diagnosed COVID-19 case. The protocol was immunoSEQ multiplex PCR, while the TCRdb copy is restricted to in-frame clones and leaves out a portion. This repertoire shows under 400,000 clones, 88% found once; its top ten account for under 1.2%. V and J are TRBV6-5 and TRBJ1-5; possible D gene TRBD1, 6 bases. The clonotype was recovered from a woman aged 30 to 39 who had been exposed to COVID-19. The specimen was PBMCs or T cells enriched from blood (not recorded which). The CDR3 loop is CASRGQRDQPQHF. The CDR3 DNA sequence: TGTGCCAGCAGAGGACAGAGAGATCAGCCCCAGCATTTT.